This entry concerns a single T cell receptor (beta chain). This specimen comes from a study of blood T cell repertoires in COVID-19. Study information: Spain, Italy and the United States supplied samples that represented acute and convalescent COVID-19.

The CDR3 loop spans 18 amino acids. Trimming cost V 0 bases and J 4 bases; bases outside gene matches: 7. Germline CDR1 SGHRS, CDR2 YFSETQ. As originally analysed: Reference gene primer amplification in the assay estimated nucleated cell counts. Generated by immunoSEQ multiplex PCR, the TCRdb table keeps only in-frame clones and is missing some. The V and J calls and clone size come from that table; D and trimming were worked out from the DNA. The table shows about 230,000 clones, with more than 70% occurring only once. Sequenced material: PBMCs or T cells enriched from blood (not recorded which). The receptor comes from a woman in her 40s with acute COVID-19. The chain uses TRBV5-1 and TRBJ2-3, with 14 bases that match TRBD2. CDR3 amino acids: CASSLDWGLAGEADTQYF. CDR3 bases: TGCGCCAGCAGCTTGGATTGGGGACTAGCGGGAGAGGCAGATACGCAGTATTTT.